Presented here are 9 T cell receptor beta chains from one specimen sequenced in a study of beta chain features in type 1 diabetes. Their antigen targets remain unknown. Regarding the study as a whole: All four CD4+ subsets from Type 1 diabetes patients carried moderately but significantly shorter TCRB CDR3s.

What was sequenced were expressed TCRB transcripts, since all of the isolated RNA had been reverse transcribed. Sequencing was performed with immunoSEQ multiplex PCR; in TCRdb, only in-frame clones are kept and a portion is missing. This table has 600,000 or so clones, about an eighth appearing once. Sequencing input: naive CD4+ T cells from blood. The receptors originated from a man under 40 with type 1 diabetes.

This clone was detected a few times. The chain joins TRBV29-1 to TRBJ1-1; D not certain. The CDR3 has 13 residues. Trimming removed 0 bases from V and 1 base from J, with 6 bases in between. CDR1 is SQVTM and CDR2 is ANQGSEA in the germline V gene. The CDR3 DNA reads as TGCAGCGTTGAAGAGGACGGGAACACTGAAGCTTTCTTT. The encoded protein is CSVEEDGNTEAFF.

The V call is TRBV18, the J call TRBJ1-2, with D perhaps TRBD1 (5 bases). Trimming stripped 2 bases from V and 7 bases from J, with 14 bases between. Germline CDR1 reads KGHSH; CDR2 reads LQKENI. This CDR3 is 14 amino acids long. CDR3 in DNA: TGTGCCAGCTCACCAATTGAAACAGGTGCTGGCTACACCTTC. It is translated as CASSPIETGAGYTF.

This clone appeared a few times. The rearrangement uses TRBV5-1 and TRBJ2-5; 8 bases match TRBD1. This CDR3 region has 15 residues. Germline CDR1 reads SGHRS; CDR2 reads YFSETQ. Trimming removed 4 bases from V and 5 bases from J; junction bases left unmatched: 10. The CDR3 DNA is TGCGCCAGCAGCCTGAGGACAGGGCAGAGGGAGACCCAGTACTTC. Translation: CASSLRTGQRETQYF.

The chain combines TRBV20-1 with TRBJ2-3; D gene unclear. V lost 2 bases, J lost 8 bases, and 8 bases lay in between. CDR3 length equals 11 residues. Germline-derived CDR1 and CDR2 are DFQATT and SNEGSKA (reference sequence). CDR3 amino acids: CSARSPGTQYF. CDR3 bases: TGCAGTGCTAGATCGCCGGGTACGCAGTATTTT.

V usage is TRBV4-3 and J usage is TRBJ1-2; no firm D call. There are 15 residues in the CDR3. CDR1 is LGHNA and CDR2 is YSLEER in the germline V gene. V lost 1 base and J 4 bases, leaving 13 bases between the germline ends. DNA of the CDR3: TGCGCCAGCAGCCAAGCCGACTTACAAGCCTATGGCTACACCTTC. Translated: CASSQADLQAYGYTF.

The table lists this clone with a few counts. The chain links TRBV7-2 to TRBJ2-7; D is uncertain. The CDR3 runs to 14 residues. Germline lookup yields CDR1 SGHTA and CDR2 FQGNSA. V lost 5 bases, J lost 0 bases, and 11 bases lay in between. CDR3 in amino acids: CASSNNDLSYEQYF. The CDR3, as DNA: TGTGCCAGCAGCAACAACGACCTCTCCTACGAGCAGTACTTC.

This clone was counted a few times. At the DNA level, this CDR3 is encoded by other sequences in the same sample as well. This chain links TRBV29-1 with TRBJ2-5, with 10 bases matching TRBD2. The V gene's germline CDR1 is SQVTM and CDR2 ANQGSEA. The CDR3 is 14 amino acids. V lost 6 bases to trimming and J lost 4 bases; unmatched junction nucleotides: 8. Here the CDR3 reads CSVGPAGGRETQYF. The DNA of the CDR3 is TGCAGCGTGGGTCCAGCGGGGGGGCGAGAGACCCAGTACTTC.

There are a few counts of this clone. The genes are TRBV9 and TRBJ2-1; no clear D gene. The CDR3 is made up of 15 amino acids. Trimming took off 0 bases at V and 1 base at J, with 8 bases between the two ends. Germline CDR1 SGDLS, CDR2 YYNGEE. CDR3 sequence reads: CASSVGWSSYNEQFF. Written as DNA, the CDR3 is TGTGCCAGCAGCGTAGGTTGGTCTTCCTACAATGAGCAGTTCTTC.

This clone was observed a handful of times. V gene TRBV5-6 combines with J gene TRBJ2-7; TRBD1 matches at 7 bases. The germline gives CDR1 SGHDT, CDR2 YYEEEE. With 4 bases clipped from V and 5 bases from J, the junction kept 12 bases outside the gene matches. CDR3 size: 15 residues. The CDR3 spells CASSRLDRWNDEQYF. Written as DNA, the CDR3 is TGTGCCAGCAGCCGCCTGGACAGGTGGAACGACGAGCAGTACTTC.